The 3 T cell receptor beta chains in this list originate from one sample, sequenced in a study of molecular identifiers for immune sequencing clone quantification. TCRdb re-derived calls from the PCR reads in MiXCR, one entry per CDR3 protein. The table lists 20,000 to 30,000 distinct CDR3 sequences, approximately 17% of them singletons. The source material was naive CD8+ T cells from blood, with Jurkat cell RNA spiked in. The subset is: FACS-sorted CD8+CD4-CCR7+CD45RA+ naive T cells. These receptors originate from a human donor in good health. Some libraries in this study had Jurkat cell RNA spiked in.

This clonotype was seen once. A much larger clone lies one base from this, so it may be a read error. The V and J genes are TRBV30 and TRBJ1-1; the D is unclear. Trimming removed 6 bases from V and 8 bases from J, with 10 bases in between. Germline V lookup: CDR1 GTSNPN, CDR2 SVGIG (reference sequence). The CDR3 loop spans 10 amino acids. The DNA of the CDR3 is TGTGCCTGCCTTACATCAGAAGCTTTCTTT. Translating gives CACLTSEAFF.

By share of the sample, this clonotype is medium-sized (0.01 to 0.1%). The chain employs TRBV29-1 and TRBJ2-3, with D perhaps TRBD1 (6 bases). Germline assignment: CDR1 SQVTM and CDR2 ANQGSEA. V lost 4 bases to trimming and J lost 6 bases, with 17 bases between them. This CDR3 spans 14 amino acids. The CDR3 DNA follows: TGCAGCGTTGTAGGGGGACCCCTTTATGATACGCAGTATTTT. Its protein is CSVVGGPLYDTQYF.

In its sample, this clonotype was seen many times. The V and J genes are TRBV4-3 and TRBJ2-3; TRBD2 matches at 8 bases. Germline loops: CDR1 LGHNA, CDR2 YSLEER. The CDR3 has 16 residues. V gave up 1 base and J gave up 4 bases; unmatched junction bases: 7. In nucleotides, the CDR3 is TGCGCCAGCAGCCAAGGAACGGGGGGGGCCCCAGATACGCAGTATTTT. This codes for CASSQGTGGAPDTQYF.